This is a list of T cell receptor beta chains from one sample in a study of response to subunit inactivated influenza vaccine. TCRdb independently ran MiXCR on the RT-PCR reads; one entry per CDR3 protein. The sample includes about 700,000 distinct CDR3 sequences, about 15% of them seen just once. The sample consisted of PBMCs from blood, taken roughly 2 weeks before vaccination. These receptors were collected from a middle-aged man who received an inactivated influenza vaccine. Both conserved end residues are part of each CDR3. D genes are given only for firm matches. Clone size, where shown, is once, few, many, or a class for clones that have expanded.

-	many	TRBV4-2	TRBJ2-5	CASSPQGRETQYF	TGTGCCAGCAGCCCCCAAGGAAGAGAGACCCAGTACTTC
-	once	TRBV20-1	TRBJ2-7	CSARAALSYEQYF	TGCAGTGCTAGAGCCGCCCTTTCCTACGAGCAGTACTTC
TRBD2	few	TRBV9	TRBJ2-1	CASSAGLAANEQFF	TGTGCCAGCAGCGCGGGACTAGCCGCTAATGAGCAGTTCTTC
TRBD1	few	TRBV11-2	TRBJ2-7	CASSLGTGPHEQYF	TGTGCCAGCAGCCTCGGGACAGGCCCCCACGAGCAGTACTTC
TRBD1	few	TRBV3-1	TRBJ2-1	CASSRQGAVSSYNEQFF	TGTGCCAGCAGCCGACAGGGGGCGGTGAGCTCCTACAATGAGCAGTTCTTC
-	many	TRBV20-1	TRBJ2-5	CSARVVLARGRTKETQYF	TGCAGTGCTAGGGTCGTCCTAGCAAGGGGGCGGACTAAAGAGACCCAGTACTTC
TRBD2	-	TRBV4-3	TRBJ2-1	CASSRRISGTYNEQFF	TGCGCCAGCAGTCGACGTATTAGCGGGACTTACAATGAGCAGTTCTTC
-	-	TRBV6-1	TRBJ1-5	CASRDPGKSNQPQHF	TGTGCCAGCAGGGATCCGGGAAAGAGCAATCAGCCCCAGCATTTT
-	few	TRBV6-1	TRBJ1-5	CASSQTITGNQPQHF	TGTGCCAGCAGTCAAACGATTACAGGTAATCAGCCCCAGCATTTT
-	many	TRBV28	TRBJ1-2	CASSPPGAYGYTF	TGTGCCAGCAGTCCCCCCGGCGCCTATGGCTACACCTTC
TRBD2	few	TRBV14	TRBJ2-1	CASSSQTSPKQFF	TGTGCCAGCAGCTCCCAGACTAGCCCCAAGCAGTTCTTC
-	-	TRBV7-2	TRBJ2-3	CASSLRVKVGSPDTQYF	TGTGCCAGCAGCCTTCGGGTTAAGGTCGGGAGCCCAGATACGCAGTATTTT
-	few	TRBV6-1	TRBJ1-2	CASKRALNYGYTF	TGTGCCAGCAAAAGGGCCCTTAACTATGGCTACACCTTC
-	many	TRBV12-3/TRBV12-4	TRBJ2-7	CASSETGTISEQYF	TGTGCCAGCAGTGAGACAGGTACTATCAGCGAGCAGTACTTC
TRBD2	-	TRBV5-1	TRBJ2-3	CASNFGTSGDTQYF	TGCGCCAGCAACTTTGGGACTAGCGGAGATACGCAGTATTTT
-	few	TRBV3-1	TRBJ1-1	CASSQGEGTEAFF	TGTGCCAGCAGCCAAGGAGAGGGCACTGAAGCTTTCTTT
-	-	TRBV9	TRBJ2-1	CASSVGRVVNEQFF	TGTGCCAGCAGCGTAGGGAGGGTGGTCAATGAGCAGTTCTTC
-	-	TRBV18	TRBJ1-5	CASSPHPESNQPQHF	TGTGCCAGCTCACCACACCCAGAGAGCAATCAGCCCCAGCATTTT
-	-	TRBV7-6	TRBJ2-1	CASSLGRGGVEQFF	TGTGCCAGCAGCTTAGGGCGGGGTGGTGTGGAGCAGTTCTTC
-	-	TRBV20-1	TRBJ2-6	CSARRWGSGANVLTF	TGCAGTGCTAGAAGGTGGGGCTCTGGGGCCAACGTCCTGACTTTC
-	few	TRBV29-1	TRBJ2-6	CSVAGEETGANVLTF	TGCAGCGTTGCGGGAGAAGAAACTGGGGCCAACGTCCTGACTTTC
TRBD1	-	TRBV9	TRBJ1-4	CASSVAQGVANEKLFF	TGTGCCAGCAGCGTAGCCCAGGGGGTGGCTAATGAAAAACTGTTTTTT
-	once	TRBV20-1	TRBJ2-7	CSARDPKTASYEQYF	TGCAGTGCTAGAGATCCCAAGACGGCCTCCTACGAGCAGTACTTC
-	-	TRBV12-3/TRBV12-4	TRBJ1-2	CASSMTAYGYTF	TGTGCCAGCAGCATGACAGCCTATGGCTACACCTTC
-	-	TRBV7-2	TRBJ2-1	CASSLAGSWEWHEQFF	TGTGCCAGCAGCTTAGCGGGTTCGTGGGAGTGGCATGAGCAGTTCTTC
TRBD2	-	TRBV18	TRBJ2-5	CASSQVMTSGREETQYF	TGTGCCAGCTCACAGGTGATGACTAGCGGGAGAGAAGAGACCCAGTACTTC
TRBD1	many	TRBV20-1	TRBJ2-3	CSARGFQGATTDTQYF	TGCAGTGCTAGGGGCTTTCAGGGGGCGACTACAGATACGCAGTATTTT
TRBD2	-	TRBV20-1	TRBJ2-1	CSARRLAGGEAEQFF	TGCAGTGCAAGACGTCTAGCGGGAGGTGAGGCTGAGCAGTTCTTC
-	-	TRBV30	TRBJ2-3	CAWRSGQLSTDTQYF	TGTGCCTGGAGGTCAGGGCAGCTTAGCACAGATACGCAGTATTTT
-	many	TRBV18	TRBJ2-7	CASSPSAGTVYEQYF	TGTGCCAGCTCACCATCGGCCGGGACGGTTTACGAGCAGTACTTC
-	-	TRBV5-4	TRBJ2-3	CASSLEGGDTQYF	TGTGCCAGCAGCTTGGAGGGAGGAGATACGCAGTATTTT
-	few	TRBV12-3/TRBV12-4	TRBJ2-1	CASSAYRGGWNEQFF	TGTGCCAGCAGTGCCTACAGGGGGGGGTGGAATGAGCAGTTCTTC
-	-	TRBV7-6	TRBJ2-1	CASSLVLDWRGHNEQFF	TGTGCCAGCAGCTTAGTCCTGGATTGGCGGGGGCACAATGAGCAGTTCTTC
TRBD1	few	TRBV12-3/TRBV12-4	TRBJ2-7	CASRLGQGGGDEQYF	TGTGCCAGCAGACTGGGACAGGGGGGTGGCGACGAGCAGTACTTC
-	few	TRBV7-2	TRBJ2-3	CASSPTGHGTDTQYF	TGTGCCAGCAGCCCAACTGGGCATGGCACAGATACGCAGTATTTT
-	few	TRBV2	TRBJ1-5	CASRAQSYSNQPQHF	TGTGCCAGCAGAGCGCAGAGTTATAGCAATCAGCCCCAGCATTTT
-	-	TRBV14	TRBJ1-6	CASSQDAANSPLHF	TGTGCCAGCAGCCAAGACGCGGCCAATTCACCCCTCCACTTT